Below, 31 T cell receptor beta chains from the same sample are listed, as sequenced in a study of T cell changes during pregnancy in multiple sclerosis. Generated by immunoSEQ multiplex PCR, the TCRdb table keeps only in-frame clones and is missing some. This table has about 36,000 clones, 93% appearing once. Sequenced here: CD4+ T cells from peripheral blood mononuclear cells, sampled in the first trimester of pregnancy. The receptors derive from a female donor with multiple sclerosis, enrolled in a pregnancy study.

The chain has TRBV5-1 and TRBJ2-3; 8 bases map to TRBD1. The CDR3 has 16 amino acids. Germline CDR1 SGHRS, CDR2 YFSETQ. V dropped 1 base and J dropped 4; count of bases not matched to a gene: 8. CDR3 region: CASSLFGTGPSDTQYF. Written as DNA, the CDR3 is TGCGCCAGCAGCTTGTTCGGGACAGGTCCCTCAGATACGCAGTATTTT.

This chain's CDR3 is CASTSQGRDTEAFF. In DNA, the CDR3 is TGTGCCAGCACCTCACAGGGGCGGGACACTGAAGCTTTCTTT. The chain combines TRBV5-8 with TRBJ1-1; 7 bases are a match to TRBD1. Looked up from germline, CDR1 is SGHTS and CDR2 is YDEGEE. With V trimmed by 6 bases and J by 3 bases, 8 bases remained unmatched. The CDR3 spans 14 residues.

The rearrangement links TRBV11-2 to TRBJ1-1; no clear D gene. Trimming shortened V by 3 bases and J by 4 bases, and 15 bases separated the two germline ends. Per germline, CDR1 SGHAT and CDR2 FQNNGV. CDR3 length: 15 amino acids. For the CDR3, the DNA is TGTGCCAGCAGCTTGGCCCGGATCTGGAGCACTGAAGCTTTCTTT. Its translation: CASSLARIWSTEAFF. The whole variable domain, filled in from reference TRBV11-2 and TRBJ1-1, reads EAGVAQSPRYKIIEKRQSVAFWCNPISGHATLYWYQQILGQGPKLLIQFQNNGVVDDSQLPKDRFSAERLKGVDSTLKIQPAKLEDSAVYLCASSLARIWSTEAFFGQGTRLTVV.

The gene calls are TRBV15 and TRBJ1-2; 7 positions agree with TRBD1. Germline-derived CDR1 and CDR2 are LNHNV and YYDKDF (reference sequence). The CDR3 has 14 residues. Trimming removed 5 bases from V and 3 bases from J; junction bases left unmatched: 6. This chain's CDR3 is CATSVRQGHYGYTF. The CDR3 bases are TGTGCCACCAGCGTACGACAGGGCCACTATGGCTACACCTTC.

The chain recombines TRBV14 with TRBJ1-1; D unclear. CDR1 SGHDN and CDR2 FVKESK come from the germline V gene. This CDR3 spans 11 amino acids. Trimming removed 3 bases at V and 8 bases at J, with 7 bases between. CDR3 protein: CASSHAQEAFF. CDR3 in DNA: TGTGCCAGCAGCCACGCACAAGAAGCTTTCTTT.

The chain couples TRBV5-4 to TRBJ2-7; 8 nucleotides line up with TRBD2. CDR3 length: 15 amino acids. V dropped 3 bases and J dropped 4; count of bases not matched to a gene: 9. CDR1 is SGHNT and CDR2 is YYREEE in the germline V gene (reference sequence). The CDR3 nucleotides are TGTGCCAGCAGCTCAGCGGGAGAGTTGAGATACGAGCAGTACTTC. It specifies CASSSAGELRYEQYF. Using reference TRBV5-4 and TRBJ2-7 for the parts outside the CDR3, the full variable domain is ETGVTQSPTHLIKTRGQQVTLRCSSQSGHNTVSWYQQALGQGPQFIFQYYREEENGRGNFPPRFSGLQFPNYSSELNVNALELDDSALYLCASSSAGELRYEQYFGPGTRLTVT.

The V and J genes are TRBV6-1 and TRBJ2-1, with TRBD1 as a possible D gene (6 bases). Germline CDR1 is MNHNS and CDR2 is SASEGT. The V and J ends lost 5 bases and 7 bases respectively, with 12 bases between them. CDR3 length: 13 residues. This CDR3 reads CASSFGQWNEQFF. CDR3 in DNA: TGTGCCAGCAGTTTCGGACAGTGGAATGAGCAGTTCTTC.

This chain links TRBV6-1 with TRBJ2-7; D gene ambiguous. Germline V gene data show CDR1 as MNHNS and CDR2 as SASEGT. CDR3 size: 14 residues. Trimming left V 2 bases short and J 2 bases short, with 10 bases between. CDR3 region: CASSELIVPYEQYF. The CDR3 DNA reads as TGTGCCAGCAGTGAACTGATAGTGCCCTACGAGCAGTACTTC.

This chain uses TRBV19 with TRBJ1-2; 9 bases agree with TRBD1. The V gene's germline CDR1 is LNHDA and CDR2 SQIVND (reference sequence). After removal of 4 bases from V and 2 bases from J, the junction contained 2 bases not matched to a gene. This CDR3 is 14 amino acids long. The CDR3 sequence: CASSTDRGNYGYTF. CDR3 nucleotide sequence: TGTGCCAGTAGTACGGACAGGGGCAACTATGGCTACACCTTC.

V gene TRBV5-4 combines with J gene TRBJ2-7, with TRBD2 matching 11 bases. V lost 2 bases, J lost 3 bases, and 4 bases stayed unmatched. Germline CDR1 reads SGHNT; CDR2 reads YYREEE (reference sequence). The length of the CDR3 is 15 residues. The CDR3: CASSFRTSGSYEQYF. The CDR3 bases are TGTGCCAGCAGCTTCCGCACTAGCGGGAGCTACGAGCAGTACTTC. Variable domain in full (rest from reference TRBV5-4 and TRBJ2-7): ETGVTQSPTHLIKTRGQQVTLRCSSQSGHNTVSWYQQALGQGPQFIFQYYREEENGRGNFPPRFSGLQFPNYSSELNVNALELDDSALYLCASSFRTSGSYEQYFGPGTRLTVT.

V usage is TRBV4-3 and J usage is TRBJ2-1; 12 nucleotides match TRBD2. CDR1 and CDR2 (germline): LGHNA, YSLEER. With V trimmed by 0 bases and J by 12 bases, 6 bases remained unmatched. The length of the CDR3 is 15 residues. Here the CDR3 reads CASSQDELAGGRQFF. CDR3 nucleotides: TGCGCCAGCAGCCAAGATGAGCTAGCGGGGGGGAGGCAGTTCTTC.

This chain links TRBV2 with TRBJ2-4; maybe TRBD2 (5 bases). Germline CDR1 is SNHLY and CDR2 is FYNNEI. The CDR3 length is 14 residues. V was cut by 0 bases and J by 4 bases, with 7 bases left in between. The CDR3 region has the DNA TGTGCCAGCAGTGAAGCGACGGGGAAAAACATTCAGTACTTC. This codes for CASSEATGKNIQYF.

The chain joins TRBV7-8 to TRBJ1-1; 7 bases line up with TRBD1. The germline gives CDR1 SGHVS, CDR2 FQNEAQ. This CDR3 has 13 residues. With V trimmed by 3 bases and J by 12 bases, 10 bases remained unmatched. The CDR3 DNA is TGTGCCAGCAGCTTTCCGGGACAGTTCATAACTTTCTTT. Translating it yields CASSFPGQFITFF.

The chain carries TRBV7-3 and TRBJ1-2, with D uncertain. Trimming cost V 2 bases and J 0 bases, with 7 bases left between them. Germline CDR1 SGHTA, CDR2 FQGTGA. The CDR3 consists of 14 residues. CDR3 amino acids: CASSLSGTNYGYTF. The CDR3 DNA is TGTGCCAGCAGCTTATCGGGAACTAACTATGGCTACACCTTC.

This clone was observed a single time. The chain employs TRBV5-4 and TRBJ1-6; D ambiguous. The V end was cut by 1 base, the J end by 6 bases, with 11 bases between. Germline CDR1 reads SGHNT; CDR2 reads YYREEE (reference sequence). The CDR3 is 15 residues long. CDR3 sequence: CASSLSGSGNSPLHF. The CDR3 DNA reads TGTGCCAGCAGCTTGTCGGGAAGTGGTAATTCACCCCTCCACTTT.

This sequence joins TRBV6-1 and TRBJ2-7; 7 bases align to TRBD1. The CDR3 runs 14 residues. CDR1 is MNHNS and CDR2 is SASEGT in the germline V gene. Losses at the gene ends were 6 bases for V and 4 bases for J; bases not matched to a gene: 9. The CDR3 bases are TGTGCCAGCAGGAAGCACAGGGGTGAATACGAGCAGTACTTC. This codes for CASRKHRGEYEQYF.

The rearrangement joins TRBV18 to TRBJ1-1, with TRBD1 matching over 9 bases. Germline V lookup: CDR1 KGHSH, CDR2 LQKENI. V gave up 4 bases and J gave up 8 bases; unmatched junction bases: 5. This CDR3 spans 13 amino acids. The CDR3 sequence: CASSQNRGREAFF. The CDR3 DNA reads as TGTGCCAGCTCACAAAACAGGGGGCGGGAAGCTTTCTTT.

The rearrangement uses TRBV5-1 and TRBJ1-4, with 9 bases aligning to TRBD1. The CDR3 loop spans 15 amino acids. J was trimmed by 5 bases and V by 2 bases; bases with no gene match: 4. Germline loops: CDR1 SGHRS, CDR2 YFSETQ. The CDR3 region has the DNA TGCGCCAGCAGCTTAACCGGGACAGGGAATGAAAAACTGTTTTTT. Translating it yields CASSLTGTGNEKLFF.

V gene TRBV29-1 combines with J gene TRBJ1-1; no firm D call. The V end lost 1 base, the J end lost 2 bases, and 2 bases lay between the germline ends. The CDR3 sequence is 11 residues long. Germline V gene sequence: CDR1 SQVTM, CDR2 ANQGSEA. The CDR3 spells CSVEVNTEAFF. For the CDR3, the DNA is TGCAGCGTTGAAGTAAACACTGAAGCTTTCTTT. The full variable domain, its missing parts supplied by reference TRBV29-1 and TRBJ1-1, is SAVISQKPSRDICQRGTSLTIQCQVDSQVTMMFWYRQQPGQSLTLIATANQGSEATYESGFVIDKFPISRPNLTFSTLTVSNMSPEDSSIYLCSVEVNTEAFFGQGTRLTVV.

The V and J genes are TRBV5-1 and TRBJ1-5; TRBD1 might be the D (6 bases). This CDR3 is built from 13 residues. CDR1 SGHRS and CDR2 YFSETQ come from the germline V gene. The V and J ends lost 2 bases and 4 bases respectively, with 7 bases between them. The CDR3 DNA sequence: TGCGCCAGCAGCTTCACAGGGAATCAGCCCCAGCATTTT. It yields the protein CASSFTGNQPQHF.

The V call is TRBV4-1, the J call TRBJ1-2; possible D gene TRBD1, 5 bases. Trimming removed 1 base at V and 6 bases at J, with 18 bases between. CDR1 is MGHRA, CDR2 YSYEKL, per germline. The CDR3 is 16 residues long. The CDR3 protein is CASSQAGRGNMDGYTF. CDR3 sequence (DNA): TGCGCCAGCAGCCAAGCGGGGCGGGGGAACATGGATGGCTACACCTTC.

This clone was picked up one time. The chain couples TRBV11-3 to TRBJ2-2; D gene ambiguous. The V gene lost 2 bases and the J gene lost 5 bases, with 6 bases spanning the gap. The CDR3 covers 13 residues. Germline loops: CDR1 SGHNT, CDR2 YENEEA. The CDR3 region has the DNA TGTGCCAGCAGCTTACGGAGAACCGGGGAGCTGTTTTTT. Translated, it gives CASSLRRTGELFF.

The chain recombines TRBV28 with TRBJ2-1; 7 nucleotides agree with TRBD2. CDR3 length equals 14 residues. The germline V gene encodes CDR1 MDHEN and CDR2 SYDVKM. Trimming at V came to 8 bases and at J to 6 bases, leaving 10 bases not matched to a gene. The CDR3 bases are TGTGCCAGCTGGGGGGGGATGGACACCAATGAGCAGTTCTTC. This sequence encodes CASWGGMDTNEQFF. Variable domain in full (rest from reference TRBV28 and TRBJ2-1): DVKVTQSSRYLVKRTGEKVFLECVQDMDHENMFWYRQDPGLGLRLIYFSYDVKMKEKGDIPEGYSVSREKKERFSLILESASTNQTSMYLCASWGGMDTNEQFFGPGTRLTVL.

The V gene is TRBV7-3, the J gene TRBJ1-2; D is possibly TRBD1 (6 bases). Germline CDR1 and CDR2: SGHTA and FQGTGA. The CDR3 runs 14 residues. V dropped 3 bases and J dropped 2 bases, with 10 bases sitting between them. CDR3 DNA sequence: TGTGCCAGCAGCTTGGGGGCAGGGAACTATGGCTACACCTTC. It codes for CASSLGAGNYGYTF.

V gene TRBV27 combines with J gene TRBJ1-5, with a weak D call TRBD1 (5 bases). Trimming removed 6 bases from V and 1 base from J, with 13 bases in between. The CDR3 runs 15 residues. Germline CDR1 MNHEY, CDR2 SMNVEV (reference sequence). CDR3 DNA sequence: TGTGCCAGCAGACAGGAACCCGGGAGCAATCAGCCCCAGCATTTT. Its translation: CASRQEPGSNQPQHF.

This chain links TRBV18 with TRBJ2-7; tentative D call: TRBD2 (7 bases). V lost 2 bases and J 2 bases, leaving 10 bases between the germline ends. Germline CDR1 is KGHSH and CDR2 is LQKENI. The CDR3 sequence is 14 residues long. The CDR3 bases are TGTGCCAGCTCACCAAGGGGGGGCACCTACGAGCAGTACTTC. As protein: CASSPRGGTYEQYF. Based on the CDR3 plus reference TRBV18 and TRBJ2-7, the full variable domain is NAGVMQNPRHLVRRRGQEARLRCSPMKGHSHVYWYRQLPEEGLKFMVYLQKENIIDESGMPKERFSAEFPKEGPSILRIQQVVRGDSAAYFCASSPRGGTYEQYFGPGTRLTVT.

The chain recombines TRBV30 with TRBJ1-5, with a tentative D call TRBD1 (5 bases). The germline V gene encodes CDR1 GTSNPN and CDR2 SVGIG (reference sequence). This CDR3 comprises 13 residues. V was clipped by 1 base and J by 4 bases, with 8 bases between them. CDR3 region: CAWSETDNQPQHF. CDR3 bases: TGTGCCTGGAGTGAGACAGATAATCAGCCCCAGCATTTT.

This chain links TRBV9 with TRBJ1-5; D is perhaps TRBD1 (6 bases). This CDR3 is 15 amino acids long. Germline lookup yields CDR1 SGDLS and CDR2 YYNGEE. V lost 3 bases, J lost 4 bases, and 14 bases lay in between. CDR3 region: CASSGTGSGNQPQHF. CDR3 sequence (DNA): TGTGCCAGCAGCGGCACAGGGTCAGGGAATCAGCCCCAGCATTTT.

J is TRBJ2-7 and V is TRBV28; a possible D gene is TRBD1 (6 bases). Germline lookup yields CDR1 MDHEN and CDR2 SYDVKM. V was pared by 4 bases and J by 6 bases, with 22 bases between. CDR3 length: 16 residues. For the CDR3, the DNA is TGTGCCAGCAGTTCGACACACAGGGCCTCCCTCTCCGAGCAGTACTTC. Translating gives CASSSTHRASLSEQYF.

V and J are TRBV5-4 and TRBJ2-3, with TRBD1 matching over 9 bases. Germline V gene sequence: CDR1 SGHNT, CDR2 YYREEE (reference sequence). The CDR3 is 15 amino acids. V was pared by 2 bases and J by 1 base, with 2 bases of the junction left unmatched. The CDR3 region has the DNA TGTGCCAGCAGCTTCGGACAGGGGCGCACAGATACGCAGTATTTT. Amino acids: CASSFGQGRTDTQYF.

The chain combines TRBV19 with TRBJ2-7; D is undetermined. This CDR3 has 16 residues. CDR1 is LNHDA, CDR2 SQIVND, per germline (reference sequence). V was shortened by 3 bases and J by 0 bases, with 15 bases between the two germline ends. The CDR3 DNA reads as TGTGCCAGTAGTATTCCGGGTAGCCGCAGCTCCTACGAGCAGTACTTC. Protein product: CASSIPGSRSSYEQYF. Full variable domain (missing parts from reference TRBV19 and TRBJ2-7): DGGITQSPKYLFRKEGQNVTLSCEQNLNHDAMYWYRQDPGQGLRLIYYSQIVNDFQKGDIAEGYSVSREKKESFPLTVTSAQKNPTAFYLCASSIPGSRSSYEQYFGPGTRLTVT.